A single sample gave rise to the 21 T cell receptor beta chains below, sequenced in a study of patients and donors after allogeneic stem cell transplantation. TCRdb passed the RT-PCR reads through MiXCR, listing each CDR3 protein once. The sample contains 95,000 to 120,000 distinct CDR3 sequences, approximately 40% of which appear only once. Sequencing input: blood, either unsorted or a sorted T cell fraction (not recorded which). The source is a human donor who was either an allogeneic HSCT recipient or a stem cell or donor lymphocyte infusion donor (not recorded which). It is not recorded whose cells these are; they may come from a transplant donor.

The chain combines TRBV20-1 with TRBJ2-6; no firm D call. V lost 0 bases to trimming and J lost 4 bases, with 10 bases between them. Germline CDR1 is DFQATT and CDR2 is SNEGSKA (reference sequence). This CDR3 spans 15 amino acids. CDR3 nucleotides: TGCAGTGCTAGAGATGGCAGCTCCGGGGCCAACGTCCTGACTTTC. This translates into CSARDGSSGANVLTF.

This chain connects TRBV15 to TRBJ2-1; 8 bases are shared with TRBD1. V gave up 3 bases and J gave up 0 bases; unmatched junction bases: 7. This CDR3 is 17 amino acids long. Germline V gene sequence: CDR1 LNHNV, CDR2 YYDKDF (reference sequence). CDR3 protein: CATSRPGTGGSYNEQFF. The CDR3 region has the DNA TGTGCCACCAGCAGGCCCGGTACAGGGGGCTCCTACAATGAGCAGTTCTTC.

This clonotype was detected a few times. The genes are TRBV20-1 and TRBJ2-1; D gene unclear. V gave up 3 bases and J gave up 3 bases, with 12 bases separating them. CDR1 DFQATT and CDR2 SNEGSKA come from the germline V gene (reference sequence). The CDR3 has 14 residues. CDR3 loop: CSARRLAVYNEQFF. For the CDR3, the DNA is TGCAGTGCTAGGCGCTTGGCGGTCTACAATGAGCAGTTCTTC.

The chain carries TRBV10-3 and TRBJ2-1, with D perhaps matching TRBD2 (6 bases). Germline V lookup: CDR1 ENHRY, CDR2 SYGVKD. This CDR3 contains 16 residues. The V end lost 3 bases, the J end lost 8 bases, and 20 bases lay between the germline ends. The CDR3: CAISEYAPEGHDEQFF. In DNA form, the CDR3 reads TGTGCCATCAGTGAATACGCCCCGGAGGGGCATGATGAGCAGTTCTTC.

This chain links TRBV4-3 with TRBJ2-2; D is ambiguous. This CDR3 contains 12 residues. Germline V CDR1 and CDR2: LGHNA, YSLEER. V gave up 0 bases and J gave up 7 bases, with 3 bases separating them. DNA for the CDR3: TGCGCCAGCAGCCAAGAACACGGGGAGCTGTTTTTT. The encoded protein is CASSQEHGELFF.

The chain combines TRBV18 with TRBJ1-2, with 7 bases matching TRBD1. CDR3 length equals 15 residues. With V trimmed by 1 base and J by 5 bases, 7 bases remained unmatched. Per the germline V gene, CDR1 is KGHSH and CDR2 is LQKENI. This CDR3 reads CASSPQSGQLYGYTF. For the CDR3, the DNA is TGTGCCAGCTCACCACAATCGGGACAGCTATATGGCTACACCTTC.

In its sample, this clonotype was seen a few times. The chain employs TRBV2 and TRBJ1-1; D is perhaps TRBD1 (5 bases). Germline V CDR1 and CDR2: SNHLY, FYNNEI. The V end was cut by 4 bases, the J end by 10 bases, with 13 bases between. The CDR3 is 12 residues long. CDR3 sequence reads: CASSGAGKRAFF. For the CDR3, the DNA is TGTGCCAGCAGTGGAGCAGGGAAGAGAGCTTTCTTT.

The V call is TRBV7-2, the J call TRBJ2-1; D might be TRBD1 or TRBD2, each matching 5 bases. V was pared by 5 bases and J by 5 bases, with 13 bases between. This CDR3 region has 14 residues. Germline V CDR1 and CDR2: SGHTA, FQGNSA. The CDR3: CASSRGRRDNEQFF. The CDR3 DNA follows: TGTGCCAGCAGCCGGGGACGAAGGGACAATGAGCAGTTCTTC.

This clonotype was observed a handful of times. The V and J genes are TRBV12-3 or TRBV12-4 and TRBJ1-2, with D perhaps TRBD1 (5 bases). This CDR3 has 12 residues. The germline V and J ends were trimmed by 6 bases and 3 bases, with 8 bases remaining between them. The CDR3 DNA reads as TGTGCCAGCAGCCGGGACCACTATGGCTACACCTTC. This codes for CASSRDHYGYTF.

The genes are TRBV20-1 and TRBJ2-1; perhaps TRBD2 as D (5 bases). Germline V gene lookup returns CDR1 DFQATT and CDR2 SNEGSKA (reference sequence). The CDR3 loop spans 14 amino acids. V dropped 5 bases and J dropped 7 bases, with 18 bases sitting between them. The CDR3 sequence: CSALQAAGSNEQFF. The CDR3 DNA reads as TGCAGTGCTCTTCAAGCGGCAGGATCGAATGAGCAGTTCTTC.

The table lists this clonotype with many counts. CDR3 nucleotide sequence: TGTGCCAGCAGCTTGGCCACAGGGGGCCCGAGGACCGGGGAGCTGTTTTTT. Translating gives CASSLATGGPRTGELFF. The chain employs TRBV5-6 and TRBJ2-2, with 9 positions matching TRBD1. CDR3 length: 17 residues. Trimming cost V 0 bases and J 5 bases; bases outside gene matches: 8. Germline CDR1 SGHDT, CDR2 YYEEEE. Full variable domain (rest looked up from reference TRBV5-6 and TRBJ2-2): DAGVTQSPTHLIKTRGQQVTLRCSPKSGHDTVSWYQQALGQGPQFIFQYYEEEERQRGNFPDRFSGHQFPNYSSELNVNALLLGDSALYLCASSLATGGPRTGELFFGEGSRLTVL.

The genes are TRBV4-3 and TRBJ1-1; D is unclear. CDR1 and CDR2 (germline): LGHNA, YSLEER. V was clipped by 0 bases and J by 3 bases, with 11 bases between them. The CDR3 is made up of 15 amino acids. The CDR3 bases are TGCGCCAGCAGCCAAGATCGTGTCGGGGACACTGAAGCTTTCTTT. Translated: CASSQDRVGDTEAFF.

The genes are TRBV7-2 and TRBJ1-5, with D maybe TRBD1 (5 bases). This CDR3 has 15 amino acids. Trimming left V 4 bases short and J 4 bases short, with 14 bases between. Germline CDR1 is SGHTA and CDR2 is FQGNSA. CDR3 in DNA: TGTGCCAGCAGCTCGGAGGGATGGGGGAATCAGCCCCAGCATTTT. Protein: CASSSEGWGNQPQHF.

In its sample, this clonotype was seen many times. The V gene is TRBV12-3 or TRBV12-4, the J gene TRBJ2-1; TRBD2 aligns across 12 bases. The CDR3 sequence is 15 residues long. Losses at the gene ends were 5 bases for V and 8 bases for J; bases not matched to a gene: 7. The CDR3 DNA sequence: TGTGCCAGCAGTCGAAGACTAGCGGGAGACCATGAGCAGTTCTTC. Translating gives CASSRRLAGDHEQFF.

This chain links TRBV6-5 with TRBJ1-6, with D possibly being TRBD1 (5 bases). Trimming removed 2 bases from V and 10 bases from J, with 15 bases in between. This CDR3 has 15 residues. Germline V lookup: CDR1 MNHEY, CDR2 SVGAGI. CDR3 nucleotides: TGTGCCAGCAGTTACCGGAGGGGTGGGAACTCACCCCTCCACTTT. Encoded protein: CASSYRRGGNSPLHF.

The V call is TRBV19, the J call TRBJ1-5, with 8 bases lining up with TRBD1. Per germline, CDR1 LNHDA and CDR2 SQIVND (reference sequence). Trimming cost V 8 bases and J 4 bases; bases outside gene matches: 16. The CDR3 is made up of 17 amino acids. The CDR3 loop reads CASGDRGAGGLNQPQHF. DNA for the CDR3: TGTGCCAGTGGAGACAGGGGCGCAGGCGGGTTGAATCAGCCCCAGCATTTT.

This clonotype was counted only a few times. The chain employs TRBV20-1 and TRBJ2-7; D is unclear. Deletions cut 4 bases from V and 4 bases from J, with 17 bases between. Germline-derived CDR1 and CDR2 are DFQATT and SNEGSKA (reference sequence). This CDR3 contains 14 residues. As DNA, the CDR3 is TGCAGTGCTACCACGACGTCCGTCCGATACGAGCAGTACTTC. Protein: CSATTTSVRYEQYF.

This clonotype appeared a single time. This chain joins TRBV5-1 and TRBJ1-2, with D uncertain. The germline V gene has CDR1 SGHRS and CDR2 YFSETQ. The CDR3 has 16 amino acids. Trimming took 0 bases from V and 0 from J, leaving 12 bases between them. CDR3 sequence: CASSLGQIMPNYGYTF. The CDR3 nucleotides read TGCGCCAGCAGCTTGGGCCAGATAATGCCTAACTATGGCTACACCTTC.

CDR3 loop: CASSPRLLMGETQYF. CDR3 coding DNA: TGTGCCAGCAGTCCCAGACTCCTCATGGGGGAGACCCAGTACTTC. The genes are TRBV25-1 and TRBJ2-5; D not resolved. The CDR3 spans 15 residues. Trimming cost V 5 bases and J 5 bases, with 18 bases left between them. Germline V CDR1 and CDR2: MGHDK, SYGVNS.

The rearrangement links TRBV18 to TRBJ2-7; D is undetermined. The germline V and J ends were trimmed by 3 bases and 1 base, with 7 bases remaining between them. Per germline, CDR1 KGHSH and CDR2 LQKENI. The CDR3 covers 13 residues. DNA of the CDR3: TGTGCCAGCTCACCGGGAATTTCCTACGAGCAGTACTTC. It specifies CASSPGISYEQYF. The whole variable domain, filled in from reference TRBV18 and TRBJ2-7, reads NAGVMQNPRHLVRRRGQEARLRCSPMKGHSHVYWYRQLPEEGLKFMVYLQKENIIDESGMPKERFSAEFPKEGPSILRIQQVVRGDSAAYFCASSPGISYEQYFGPGTRLTVT.

This clonotype was detected once. This chain joins TRBV25-1 and TRBJ1-5; TRBD1 might be the D (5 bases). V lost 2 bases and J lost 6, with 8 bases in between. The CDR3 spans 13 residues. Per germline, CDR1 MGHDK and CDR2 SYGVNS. CDR3 sequence reads: CASSEGGAQPQHF. CDR3 nucleotide sequence: TGTGCCAGCAGTGAAGGGGGTGCTCAGCCCCAGCATTTT.